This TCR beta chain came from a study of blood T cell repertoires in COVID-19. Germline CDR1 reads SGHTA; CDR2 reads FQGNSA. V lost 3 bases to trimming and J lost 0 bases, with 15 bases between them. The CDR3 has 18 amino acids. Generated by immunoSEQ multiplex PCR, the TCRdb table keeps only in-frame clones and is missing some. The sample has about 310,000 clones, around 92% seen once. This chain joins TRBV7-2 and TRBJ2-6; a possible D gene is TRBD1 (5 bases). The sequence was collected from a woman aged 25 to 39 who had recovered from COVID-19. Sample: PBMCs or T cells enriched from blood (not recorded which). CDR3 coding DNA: TGTGCCAGCAGCTTCAGGGTCAGTCGACACTCTGGGGCCAACGTCCTGACTTTC. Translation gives CASSFRVSRHSGANVLTF.